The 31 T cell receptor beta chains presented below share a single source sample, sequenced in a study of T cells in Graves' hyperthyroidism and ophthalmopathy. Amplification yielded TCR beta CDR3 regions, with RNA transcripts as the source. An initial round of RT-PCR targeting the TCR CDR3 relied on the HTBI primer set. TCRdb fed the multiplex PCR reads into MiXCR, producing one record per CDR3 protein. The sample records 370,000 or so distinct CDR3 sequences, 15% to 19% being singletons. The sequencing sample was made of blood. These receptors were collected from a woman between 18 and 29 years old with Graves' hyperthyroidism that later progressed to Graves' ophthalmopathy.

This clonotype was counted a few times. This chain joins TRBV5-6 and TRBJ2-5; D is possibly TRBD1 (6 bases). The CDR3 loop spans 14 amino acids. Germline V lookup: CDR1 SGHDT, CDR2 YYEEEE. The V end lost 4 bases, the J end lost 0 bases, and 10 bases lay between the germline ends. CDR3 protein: CASSPWTDQETQYF. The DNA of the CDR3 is TGTGCCAGCAGCCCCTGGACAGACCAAGAGACCCAGTACTTC.

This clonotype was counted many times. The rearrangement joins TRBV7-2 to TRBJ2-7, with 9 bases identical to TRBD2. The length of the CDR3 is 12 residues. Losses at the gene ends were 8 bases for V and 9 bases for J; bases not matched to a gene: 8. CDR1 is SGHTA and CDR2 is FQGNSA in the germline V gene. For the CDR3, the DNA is TGTGCCAGCGGACTAGCGCAAAGTGTGCAGTACTTC. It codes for CASGLAQSVQYF. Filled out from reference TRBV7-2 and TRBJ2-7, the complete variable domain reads GAGVSQSPSNKVTEKGKDVELRCDPISGHTALYWYRQSLGQGLEFLIYFQGNSAPDKSGLPSDRFSAERTGGSVSTLTIQRTQQEDSAVYLCASGLAQSVQYFGPGTRLTVT.

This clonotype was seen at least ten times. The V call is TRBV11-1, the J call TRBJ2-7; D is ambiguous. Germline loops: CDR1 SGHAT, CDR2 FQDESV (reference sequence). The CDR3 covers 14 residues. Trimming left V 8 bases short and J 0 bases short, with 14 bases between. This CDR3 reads CASSAAWTSYEQYF. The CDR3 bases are TGTGCCAGCTCAGCTGCATGGACCTCCTACGAGCAGTACTTC.

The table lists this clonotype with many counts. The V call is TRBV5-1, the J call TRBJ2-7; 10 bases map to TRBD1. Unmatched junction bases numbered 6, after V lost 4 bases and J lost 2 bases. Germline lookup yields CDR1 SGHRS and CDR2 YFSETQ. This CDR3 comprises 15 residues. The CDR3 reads CASSRTGGTPYEQYF. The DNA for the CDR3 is TGCGCCAGCAGCAGGACAGGGGGTACCCCCTACGAGCAGTACTTC.

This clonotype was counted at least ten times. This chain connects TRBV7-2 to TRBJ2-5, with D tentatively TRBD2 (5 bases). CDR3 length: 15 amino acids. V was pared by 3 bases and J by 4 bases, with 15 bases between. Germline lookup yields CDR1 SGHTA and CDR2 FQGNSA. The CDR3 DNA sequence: TGTGCCAGCAGCTTTATGGCGGGTAATAGAGAGACCCAGTACTTC. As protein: CASSFMAGNRETQYF.

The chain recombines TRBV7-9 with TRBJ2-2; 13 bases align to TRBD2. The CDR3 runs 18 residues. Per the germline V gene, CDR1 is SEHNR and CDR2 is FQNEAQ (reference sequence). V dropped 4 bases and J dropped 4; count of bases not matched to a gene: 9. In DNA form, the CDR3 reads TGTGCCAGCAGCTCAGGACTAGCGGGAGAATGGGGCACCGGGGAGCTGTTTTTT. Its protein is CASSSGLAGEWGTGELFF.

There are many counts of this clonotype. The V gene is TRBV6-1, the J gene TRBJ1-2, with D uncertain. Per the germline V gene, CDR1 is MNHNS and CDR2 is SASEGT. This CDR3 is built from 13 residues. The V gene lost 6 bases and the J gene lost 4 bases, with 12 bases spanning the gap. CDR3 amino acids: CASSSEGVYGYTF. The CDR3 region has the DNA TGTGCCAGCAGCTCAGAAGGTGTCTATGGCTACACCTTC.

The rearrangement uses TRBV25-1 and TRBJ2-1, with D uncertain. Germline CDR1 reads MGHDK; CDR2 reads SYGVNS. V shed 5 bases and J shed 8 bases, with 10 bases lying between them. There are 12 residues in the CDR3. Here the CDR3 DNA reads TGTGCCAGCAGTTTGCTACCACATGAGCAGTTCTTC. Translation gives CASSLLPHEQFF.

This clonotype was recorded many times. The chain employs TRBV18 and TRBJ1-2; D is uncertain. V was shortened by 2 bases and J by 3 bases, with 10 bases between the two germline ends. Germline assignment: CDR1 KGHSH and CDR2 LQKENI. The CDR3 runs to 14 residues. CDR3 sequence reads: CASSPVDGHYGYTF. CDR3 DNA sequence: TGTGCCAGCTCACCAGTGGACGGACACTATGGCTACACCTTC.

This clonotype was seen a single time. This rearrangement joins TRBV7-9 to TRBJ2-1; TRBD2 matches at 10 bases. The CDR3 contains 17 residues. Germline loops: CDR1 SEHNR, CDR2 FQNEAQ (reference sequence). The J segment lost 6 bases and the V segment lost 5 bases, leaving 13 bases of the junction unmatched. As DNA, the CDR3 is TGTGCCAGCAGCCCTAACTTAGCGGGAGGTTGGATCAATGAGCAGTTCTTC. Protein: CASSPNLAGGWINEQFF.

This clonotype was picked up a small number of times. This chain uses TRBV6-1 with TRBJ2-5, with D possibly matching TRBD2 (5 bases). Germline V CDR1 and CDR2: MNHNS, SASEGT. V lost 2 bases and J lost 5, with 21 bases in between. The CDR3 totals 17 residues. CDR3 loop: CASSESVGGGETETQYF. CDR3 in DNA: TGTGCCAGCAGTGAATCGGTTGGAGGAGGCGAGACGGAGACCCAGTACTTC.

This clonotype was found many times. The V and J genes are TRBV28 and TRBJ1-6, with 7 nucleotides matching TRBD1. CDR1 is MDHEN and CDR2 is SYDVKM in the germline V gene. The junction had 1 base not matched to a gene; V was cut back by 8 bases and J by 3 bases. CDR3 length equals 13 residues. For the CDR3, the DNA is TGTGCCAGCGGGGACAGCTATAATTCACCCCTCCACTTT. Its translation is CASGDSYNSPLHF.

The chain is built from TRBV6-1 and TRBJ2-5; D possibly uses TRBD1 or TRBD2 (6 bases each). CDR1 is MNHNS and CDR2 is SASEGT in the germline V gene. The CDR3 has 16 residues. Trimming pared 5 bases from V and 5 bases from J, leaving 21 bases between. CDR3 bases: TGTGCCAGCAGTCAGGGGACTGCCCCTTTGGGGGAGACCCAGTACTTC. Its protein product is CASSQGTAPLGETQYF.

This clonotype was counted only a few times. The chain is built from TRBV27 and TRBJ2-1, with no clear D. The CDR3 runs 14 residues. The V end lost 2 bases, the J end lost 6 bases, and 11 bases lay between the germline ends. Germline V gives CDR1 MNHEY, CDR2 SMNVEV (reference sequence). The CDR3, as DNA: TGTGCCAGCAGTTTAGGGCAGGCGGCCAATGAGCAGTTCTTC. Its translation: CASSLGQAANEQFF.

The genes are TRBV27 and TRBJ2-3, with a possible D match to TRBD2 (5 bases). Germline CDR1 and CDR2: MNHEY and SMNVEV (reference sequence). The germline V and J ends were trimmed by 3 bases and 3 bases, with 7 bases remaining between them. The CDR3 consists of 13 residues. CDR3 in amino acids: CASSFGKTDTQYF. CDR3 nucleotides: TGTGCCAGCAGTTTCGGGAAAACAGATACGCAGTATTTT.

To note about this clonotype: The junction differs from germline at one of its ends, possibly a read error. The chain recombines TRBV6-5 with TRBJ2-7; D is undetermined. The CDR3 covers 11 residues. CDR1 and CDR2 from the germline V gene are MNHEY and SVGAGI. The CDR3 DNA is TGTGCCAGCAGGTACTCCGGGGAGCAGTACTTC. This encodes CASRYSGEQYF.

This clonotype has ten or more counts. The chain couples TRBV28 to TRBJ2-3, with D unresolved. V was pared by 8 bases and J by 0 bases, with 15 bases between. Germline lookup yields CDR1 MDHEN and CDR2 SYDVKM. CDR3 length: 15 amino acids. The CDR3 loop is CASGVWEGSTDTQYF. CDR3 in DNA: TGTGCCAGCGGGGTCTGGGAAGGGAGCACAGATACGCAGTATTTT. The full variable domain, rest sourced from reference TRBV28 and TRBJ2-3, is DVKVTQSSRYLVKRTGEKVFLECVQDMDHENMFWYRQDPGLGLRLIYFSYDVKMKEKGDIPEGYSVSREKKERFSLILESASTNQTSMYLCASGVWEGSTDTQYFGPGTRLTVL.

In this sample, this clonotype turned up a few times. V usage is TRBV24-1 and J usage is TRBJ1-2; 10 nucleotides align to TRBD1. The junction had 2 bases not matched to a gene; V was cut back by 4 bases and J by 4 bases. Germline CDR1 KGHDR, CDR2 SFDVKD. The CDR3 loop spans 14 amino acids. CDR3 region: CATSDGDRGYGYTF. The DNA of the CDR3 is TGTGCCACCAGTGACGGGGACAGGGGCTATGGCTACACCTTC.

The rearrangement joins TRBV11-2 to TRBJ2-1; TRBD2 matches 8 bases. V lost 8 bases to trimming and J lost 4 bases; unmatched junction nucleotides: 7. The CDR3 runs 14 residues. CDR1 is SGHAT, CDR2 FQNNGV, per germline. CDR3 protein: CASGDIAGYNEQFF. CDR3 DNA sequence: TGTGCCAGCGGCGACATAGCGGGATACAATGAGCAGTTCTTC. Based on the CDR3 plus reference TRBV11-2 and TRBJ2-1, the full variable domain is EAGVAQSPRYKIIEKRQSVAFWCNPISGHATLYWYQQILGQGPKLLIQFQNNGVVDDSQLPKDRFSAERLKGVDSTLKIQPAKLEDSAVYLCASGDIAGYNEQFFGPGTRLTVL.

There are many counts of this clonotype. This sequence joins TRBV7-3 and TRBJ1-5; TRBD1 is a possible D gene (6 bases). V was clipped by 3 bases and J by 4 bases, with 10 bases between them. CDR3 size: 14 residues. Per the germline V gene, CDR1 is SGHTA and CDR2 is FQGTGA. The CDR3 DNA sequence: TGTGCCAGCAGCTTGATACAGGGTAATCAGCCCCAGCATTTT. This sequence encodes CASSLIQGNQPQHF.

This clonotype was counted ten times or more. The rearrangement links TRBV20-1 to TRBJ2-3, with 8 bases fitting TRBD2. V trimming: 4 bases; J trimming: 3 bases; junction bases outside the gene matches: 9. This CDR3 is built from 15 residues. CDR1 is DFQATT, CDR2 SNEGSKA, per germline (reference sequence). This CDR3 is CSATSPAGGTDTQYF. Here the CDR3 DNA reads TGCAGTGCTACCTCCCCTGCGGGAGGAACAGATACGCAGTATTTT.

CDR3: CASSLYSDSNQPQHF. The CDR3 nucleotides read TGTGCCAGCAGCTTGTATTCCGATAGCAATCAGCCCCAGCATTTT. This chain connects TRBV7-2 to TRBJ1-5; D is unresolved. Trimming removed 3 bases from V and 0 bases from J, with 9 bases in between. The germline gives CDR1 SGHTA, CDR2 FQGNSA. CDR3 length equals 15 residues.

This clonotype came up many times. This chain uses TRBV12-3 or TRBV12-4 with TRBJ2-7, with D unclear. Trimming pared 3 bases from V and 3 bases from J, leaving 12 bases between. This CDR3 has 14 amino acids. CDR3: CASSFWTKLYEQYF. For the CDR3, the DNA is TGTGCCAGCAGTTTTTGGACGAAACTCTACGAGCAGTACTTC.

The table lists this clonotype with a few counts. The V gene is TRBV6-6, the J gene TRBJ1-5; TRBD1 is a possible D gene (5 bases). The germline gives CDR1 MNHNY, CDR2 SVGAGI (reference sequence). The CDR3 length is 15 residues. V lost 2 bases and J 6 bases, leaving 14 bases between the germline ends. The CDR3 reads CASSYPEAGLQPQHF. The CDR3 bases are TGTGCCAGCAGTTACCCCGAGGCAGGGCTTCAGCCCCAGCATTTT.

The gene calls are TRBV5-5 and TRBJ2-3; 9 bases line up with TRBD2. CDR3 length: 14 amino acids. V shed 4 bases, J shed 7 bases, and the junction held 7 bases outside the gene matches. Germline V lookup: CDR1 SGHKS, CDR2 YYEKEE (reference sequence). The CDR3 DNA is TGTGCCAGCAGCCGTAGCGGGAGCCTTAATACGCAGTATTTT. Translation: CASSRSGSLNTQYF.

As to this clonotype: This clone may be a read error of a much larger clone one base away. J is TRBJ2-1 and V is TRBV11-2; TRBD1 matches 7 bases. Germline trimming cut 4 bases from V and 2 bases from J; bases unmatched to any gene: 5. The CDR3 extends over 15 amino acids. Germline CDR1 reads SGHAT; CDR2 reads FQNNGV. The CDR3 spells CASSSATGPYNEQFF. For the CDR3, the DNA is TGTGCCAGCAGCTCAGCGACAGGGCCCTACAATGAGCAGTTCTTC.

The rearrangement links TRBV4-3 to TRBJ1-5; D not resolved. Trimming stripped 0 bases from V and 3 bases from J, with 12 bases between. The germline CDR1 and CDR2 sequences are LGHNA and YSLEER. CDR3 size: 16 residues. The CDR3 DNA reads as TGCGCCAGCAGCCAAGATGTCCGGGTGGTCAATCAGCCCCAGCATTTT. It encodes CASSQDVRVVNQPQHF.

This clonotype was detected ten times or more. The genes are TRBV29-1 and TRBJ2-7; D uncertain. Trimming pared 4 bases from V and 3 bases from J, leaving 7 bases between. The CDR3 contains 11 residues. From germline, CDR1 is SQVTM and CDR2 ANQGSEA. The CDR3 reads CSVVRNYEQYF. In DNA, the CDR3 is TGCAGCGTTGTACGGAACTACGAGCAGTACTTC.

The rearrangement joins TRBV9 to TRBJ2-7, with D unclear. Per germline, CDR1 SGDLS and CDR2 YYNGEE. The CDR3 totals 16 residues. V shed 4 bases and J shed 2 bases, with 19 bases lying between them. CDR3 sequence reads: CASSPTGQAHTYEQYF. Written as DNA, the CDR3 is TGTGCCAGCAGCCCCACCGGGCAGGCGCACACCTACGAGCAGTACTTC.

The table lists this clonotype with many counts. Here the CDR3 reads CASSLQGPYEQYF. CDR3 coding DNA: TGTGCCAGCAGTTTACAGGGTCCCTACGAGCAGTACTTC. The genes are TRBV12-3 or TRBV12-4 and TRBJ2-7; perhaps TRBD1 as D (5 bases). The CDR3 loop spans 13 amino acids. Trimming pared 2 bases from V and 2 bases from J, leaving 7 bases between.

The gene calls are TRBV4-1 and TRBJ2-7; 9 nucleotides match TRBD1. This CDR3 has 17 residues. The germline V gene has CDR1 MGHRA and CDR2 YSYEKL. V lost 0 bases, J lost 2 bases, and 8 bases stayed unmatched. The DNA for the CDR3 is TGCGCCAGCAGCCAAGACCTCTGGGGACAGGGCCCCTACGAGCAGTACTTC. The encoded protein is CASSQDLWGQGPYEQYF.